The 28 T cell receptor beta chains presented below share a single source sample, sequenced in a study of shared clonotypes between healthy human individuals. Libraries were prepared by immunoSEQ multiplex PCR; TCRdb keeps only in-frame clonotypes and omits some of them. Counted here are roughly 1 million clones, roughly 80% occurring once; the ten biggest clones make up roughly 1.4%. The sample was memory CD4+ T cells sorted from blood. As for subset: CD45RA-negative fraction. All receptors come from a man in his late teens or twenties in good health.

V is TRBV10-3 and J is TRBJ2-7, with D possibly being TRBD2 (6 bases). The CDR3 is 14 residues long. The germline CDR1 and CDR2 sequences are ENHRY and SYGVKD. V lost 0 bases, J lost 2 bases, and 8 bases lay in between. The CDR3 DNA follows: TGTGCCATCAGTGAGTCCGGACTAACCTACGAGCAGTACTTC. It encodes CAISESGLTYEQYF.

In DNA form, the CDR3 reads TGTGCCAGCAGGGAGGGACAGGGAAATGAAAAACTGTTTTTT. Its translation: CASREGQGNEKLFF. J is TRBJ1-4 and V is TRBV6-5; 9 nucleotides agree with TRBD1. The V gene's germline CDR1 is MNHEY and CDR2 SVGAGI. Trimming cost V 6 bases and J 5 bases; bases outside gene matches: 4. This CDR3 comprises 14 residues.

The chain is built from TRBV6-1 and TRBJ1-2; D not resolved. Germline CDR1 reads MNHNS; CDR2 reads SASEGT. The CDR3 contains 15 residues. V lost 1 base and J 5 bases, leaving 14 bases between the germline ends. DNA of the CDR3: TGTGCCAGCAGTGAAGGAACGAAGGCCCTGTATGGCTACACCTTC. The encoded protein is CASSEGTKALYGYTF.

The chain combines TRBV10-1 with TRBJ1-1; no firm D call. The CDR3 sequence is 12 residues long. With 6 bases removed from V and 8 bases from J, the gap between germline ends came to 13 bases. The V gene's germline CDR1 is WNHNN and CDR2 SYGVQD (reference sequence). CDR3 coding DNA: TGCGCCAGCAGCCTGGATGCGGGGGAAGCTTTCTTT. Residues: CASSLDAGEAFF.

CDR3 sequence (DNA): TGTGCCAGCAGCTTAGTCCGAACCTACGAGCAGTACTTC. Its protein product is CASSLVRTYEQYF. The chain links TRBV11-2 to TRBJ2-7, with D uncertain. The CDR3 runs to 13 residues. The ends were cut back, 1 base at V and 2 bases at J, with 6 bases in the middle. Germline CDR1 reads SGHAT; CDR2 reads FQNNGV.

This clone was seen only once. V and J are TRBV27 and TRBJ2-5; D possibly matches TRBD1 or TRBD2 (5 bases each). The ends were cut back, 6 bases at V and 5 bases at J, with 13 bases in the middle. In germline, CDR1 is MNHEY, CDR2 SMNVEV (reference sequence). The CDR3 spans 13 residues. CDR3 loop: CASRRVGVETQYF. The CDR3 nucleotides are TGTGCCAGCAGAAGGGTGGGGGTGGAGACCCAGTACTTC.

This clone was observed a handful of times. The V and J genes are TRBV5-6 and TRBJ1-6; unclear D gene. From germline, CDR1 is SGHDT and CDR2 YYEEEE. Trimming took 0 bases from V and 11 from J, leaving 18 bases between them. The CDR3 is made up of 16 amino acids. CDR3 DNA sequence: TGTGCCAGCAGCTTGGGGAGGGTAGAGGCATTGGCACCCCTCCACTTT. This encodes CASSLGRVEALAPLHF. Combining the CDR3 with reference TRBV5-6 and TRBJ1-6 gives the whole variable domain DAGVTQSPTHLIKTRGQQVTLRCSPKSGHDTVSWYQQALGQGPQFIFQYYEEEERQRGNFPDRFSGHQFPNYSSELNVNALLLGDSALYLCASSLGRVEALAPLHFGNGTRLTVT.

This clone was seen more than once but under ten times. The rearrangement links TRBV18 to TRBJ1-5, with TRBD1 as a possible D gene (6 bases). Germline V gene sequence: CDR1 KGHSH, CDR2 LQKENI. The CDR3 spans 15 residues. The V and J ends lost 4 bases and 11 bases respectively, with 21 bases between them. CDR3 in amino acids: CASSLDQGPEEAQHF. CDR3 in DNA: TGTGCCAGCTCACTGGACCAGGGGCCCGAGGAGGCCCAGCATTTT.

This chain connects TRBV2 to TRBJ2-3; 7 nucleotides line up with TRBD1. Germline V gives CDR1 SNHLY, CDR2 FYNNEI. With 4 bases clipped from V and 6 bases from J, the junction kept 7 bases outside the gene matches. CDR3 length: 14 amino acids. The CDR3 reads CASSGDRSRDTQYF. The CDR3 DNA follows: TGTGCCAGCAGTGGGGACAGAAGTAGGGATACGCAGTATTTT.

This clone was seen only a few times. Other DNA sequences in the sample encode the same CDR3. The rearrangement uses TRBV20-1 and TRBJ2-2; D is unresolved. The CDR3 has 11 amino acids. Looked up from germline, CDR1 is DFQATT and CDR2 is SNEGSKA (reference sequence). V gave up 2 bases and J gave up 7 bases, with 5 bases separating them. In DNA, the CDR3 is TGCAGTGCTAGAAGTTACGGGGAGCTGTTTTTT. Residues: CSARSYGELFF.

This clone was counted ten times or more. J is TRBJ1-5 and V is TRBV5-4; D perhaps matches TRBD1 (5 bases). This CDR3 contains 13 residues. Germline CDR1 and CDR2: SGHNT and YYREEE (reference sequence). The V gene lost 7 bases and the J gene lost 2 bases, with 10 bases spanning the gap. The CDR3 coding sequence is TGTGCCAGCGCCCGGGACCGCAATCAGCCCCAGCATTTT. Its translation: CASARDRNQPQHF.

This chain links TRBV14 with TRBJ1-2; 8 bases are shared with TRBD1. Germline V CDR1 and CDR2: SGHDN, FVKESK. The CDR3 is made up of 17 amino acids. Unmatched junction bases numbered 11, after V lost 4 bases and J lost 1 base. For the CDR3, the DNA is TGTGCCAGCAGCCCCCGGACAGGGAAAGGGTATAACTATGGCTACACCTTC. This translates into CASSPRTGKGYNYGYTF.

This clone came up a few times. The sample holds other DNA sequences that translate to the same CDR3. This rearrangement joins TRBV6-5 to TRBJ2-2; no reliable D call. Trimming left V 0 bases short and J 2 bases short, with 4 bases between. The CDR3 loop spans 14 amino acids. Germline V gene sequence: CDR1 MNHEY, CDR2 SVGAGI. This chain's CDR3 is CASSYSRNTGELFF. In DNA form, the CDR3 reads TGTGCCAGCAGTTACTCCCGTAACACCGGGGAGCTGTTTTTT.

The chain joins TRBV9 to TRBJ2-7; 7 nucleotides align to TRBD2. The length of the CDR3 is 13 residues. J was trimmed by 2 bases and V by 3 bases; bases with no gene match: 2. Germline CDR1 SGDLS, CDR2 YYNGEE. The chain's CDR3 is CASSGGTTYEQYF. CDR3 in DNA: TGTGCCAGCAGCGGGGGGACTACCTACGAGCAGTACTTC. The variable domain in full, with the rest retrieved from reference TRBV9 and TRBJ2-7, is DSGVTQTPKHLITATGQRVTLRCSPRSGDLSVYWYQQSLDQGLQFLIQYYNGEERAKGNILERFSAQQFPDLHSELNLSSLELGDSALYFCASSGGTTYEQYFGPGTRLTVT.

The V and J genes are TRBV6-5 and TRBJ2-1, with 8 bases identical to TRBD2. Germline loops: CDR1 MNHEY, CDR2 SVGAGI. The CDR3 is made up of 13 amino acids. V lost 2 bases, J lost 9 bases, and 3 bases stayed unmatched. The chain's CDR3 is CASSYPGTSEQFF. The CDR3 bases are TGTGCCAGCAGTTACCCGGGGACTAGTGAGCAGTTCTTC.

The chain uses TRBV18 and TRBJ2-4; D is perhaps TRBD1 or TRBD2 (7 bases each). Germline CDR1 reads KGHSH; CDR2 reads LQKENI. The CDR3 length is 15 residues. Trimming cost V 5 bases and J 6 bases, with 17 bases left between them. The CDR3 region is CASSLQGTNINIQYF. The CDR3 DNA sequence: TGTGCCAGCTCATTACAGGGGACTAATATAAACATTCAGTACTTC.

The genes are TRBV7-3 and TRBJ2-5; 11 bases match TRBD2. Trimming cost V 5 bases and J 1 base; bases outside gene matches: 6. This CDR3 is built from 16 residues. The germline CDR1 and CDR2 sequences are SGHTA and FQGTGA. In DNA, the CDR3 is TGTGCCAGCAGCCGAGGGACTAGCGGATTCCAAGAGACCCAGTACTTC. Translating it yields CASSRGTSGFQETQYF.

Note on this clone: Other DNA sequences in the sample encode the same CDR3. The chain joins TRBV27 to TRBJ2-3; no firm D call. The CDR3 is 13 amino acids. Germline V lookup: CDR1 MNHEY, CDR2 SMNVEV (reference sequence). The ends were cut back, 2 bases at V and 1 base at J, with 4 bases in the middle. This chain's CDR3 is CASSLGRTDTQYF. The DNA for the CDR3 is TGTGCCAGCAGTTTAGGGCGCACAGATACGCAGTATTTT.

The chain links TRBV19 to TRBJ1-5; weak D call: TRBD1 (5 bases). The CDR3 spans 13 residues. The V and J ends lost 5 bases and 6 bases respectively, with 11 bases between them. Germline V gene sequence: CDR1 LNHDA, CDR2 SQIVND (reference sequence). CDR3: CASSDQGSQPQHF. CDR3 coding DNA: TGTGCCAGTAGTGATCAGGGAAGTCAGCCCCAGCATTTT.

V is TRBV19 and J is TRBJ1-5; the match to TRBD1 covers 7 bases. Germline loops: CDR1 LNHDA, CDR2 SQIVND (reference sequence). This CDR3 is 15 amino acids long. J was trimmed by 9 bases and V by 5 bases; bases with no gene match: 13. DNA for the CDR3: TGTGCCAGTAGTTCGGACAGGTGGGTAGCGTGGCCCCAGCATTTT. Protein product: CASSSDRWVAWPQHF. The full variable domain, in which reference TRBV19 and TRBJ1-5 provide the parts outside the CDR3, is DGGITQSPKYLFRKEGQNVTLSCEQNLNHDAMYWYRQDPGQGLRLIYYSQIVNDFQKGDIAEGYSVSREKKESFPLTVTSAQKNPTAFYLCASSSDRWVAWPQHFGDGTRLSIL.

The CDR3 bases are TGTGCCAGCAGTGAATTTAGAGAGGGCAGCTCTAACTATGGCTACACCTTC. Residues: CASSEFREGSSNYGYTF. J is TRBJ1-2 and V is TRBV25-1; D remains unclear. V dropped 1 base and J dropped 0 bases, with 15 bases sitting between them. Germline assignment: CDR1 MGHDK and CDR2 SYGVNS. The CDR3 length is 17 residues.

J is TRBJ2-5 and V is TRBV5-5; the match to TRBD2 covers 14 bases. With 2 bases clipped from V and 4 bases from J, the junction kept 10 bases outside the gene matches. Germline loops: CDR1 SGHKS, CDR2 YYEKEE (reference sequence). This CDR3 comprises 18 residues. CDR3 nucleotide sequence: TGTGCCAGCAGCTTTGGGGAGACTAGCGGGGGGGCACGAGAGACCCAGTACTTC. Its protein is CASSFGETSGGARETQYF. The entire variable domain, with the rest obtained from reference TRBV5-5 and TRBJ2-5, is as follows: DAGVTQSPTHLIKTRGQQVTLRCSPISGHKSVSWYQQVLGQGPQFIFQYYEKEERGRGNFPDRFSARQFPNYSSELNVNALLLGDSALYLCASSFGETSGGARETQYFGPGTRLLVL.

V is TRBV5-1 and J is TRBJ2-5; TRBD1 matches 7 bases. Losses at the gene ends were 3 bases for V and 4 bases for J; bases not matched to a gene: 6. CDR1 is SGHRS, CDR2 YFSETQ, per germline. The CDR3 contains 14 residues. The CDR3 DNA is TGCGCCAGCAGCTCGCTGACAGGGTCAGAGACCCAGTACTTC. This encodes CASSSLTGSETQYF. Full variable domain (missing parts from reference TRBV5-1 and TRBJ2-5): KAGVTQTPRYLIKTRGQQVTLSCSPISGHRSVSWYQQTPGQGLQFLFEYFSETQRNKGNFPGRFSGRQFSNSRSEMNVSTLELGDSALYLCASSSLTGSETQYFGPGTRLLVL.

V usage is TRBV23-1 and J usage is TRBJ1-6, with TRBD1 identical over 8 bases. TRBV23-1 is marked as an open reading frame, function uncertain. V lost 1 base to trimming and J lost 7 bases; unmatched junction nucleotides: 15. The CDR3 is 19 residues long. Here the CDR3 DNA reads TGCGCCAGCAGTCAATTAGGAAGGCTCCAACAGGGGGAGAATTCACCCCTCCACTTT. Translation: CASSQLGRLQQGENSPLHF.

The chain employs TRBV7-8 and TRBJ2-5; unclear D gene. With 4 bases removed from V and 4 bases from J, the gap between germline ends came to 10 bases. The CDR3 runs to 13 residues. CDR1 and CDR2 (germline): SGHVS, FQNEAQ. In DNA, the CDR3 is TGTGCCAGCAGCTCCTCTTTCCCAGAGACCCAGTACTTC. This codes for CASSSSFPETQYF.

The rearrangement joins TRBV7-9 to TRBJ1-6; D is possibly TRBD1 (6 bases). The germline V gene has CDR1 SEHNR and CDR2 FQNEAQ (reference sequence). This CDR3 spans 14 amino acids. Deletions cut 3 bases from V and 10 bases from J, with 13 bases between. CDR3 nucleotides: TGTGCCAGCAGCTTCAAGATGGGGGGCTCACCCCTCCACTTT. Its protein is CASSFKMGGSPLHF.

The DNA of the CDR3 is TGTGCCAGCAGCCAAGAGCTGGAGGGGGGGCACTCAGATACGCAGTATTTT. Its protein is CASSQELEGGHSDTQYF. This chain uses TRBV4-2 with TRBJ2-3; a weak D match, TRBD2 (7 bases). This CDR3 spans 17 amino acids. The germline gives CDR1 LGHNA, CDR2 YNFKEQ. V shed 0 bases and J shed 4 bases, with 17 bases lying between them.

The CDR3, as DNA: TGTGCCAGCAGTTCTGTAGATACGCAGTATTTT. Encoded protein: CASSSVDTQYF. The rearrangement links TRBV6-6 to TRBJ2-3, with no clear D. CDR3 length: 11 amino acids. Germline loops: CDR1 MNHNY, CDR2 SVGAGI (reference sequence). V lost 4 bases to trimming and J lost 5 bases, with 4 bases between them.